Following are 27 T cell receptor beta chains from one sample sequenced in a study of shared clonotypes between healthy human individuals. Libraries were prepared by immunoSEQ multiplex PCR; TCRdb keeps only in-frame clonotypes and omits some of them. Of about 2.1 million clones in the sample, 93% were seen once. CD45RO-negative, CCR7-selected cells formed the naive CD8 fraction, which excluded terminally differentiated effector memory CD45RA+ cells. Sequences were obtained from naive CD8+ T cells from PBMCs. The receptor set was obtained from a young man in good health. Some clones in this sample may be carry-over from other donors' samples.

The CDR3 nucleotides read TGTGCCAGCAGCTCCCTTGGGGGCGAAGAGACCCAGTACTTC. It specifies CASSSLGGEETQYF. The J gene is TRBJ2-5, the V gene TRBV28; the D gene is possibly TRBD1 (6 bases). The CDR3 is 14 residues long. Per germline, CDR1 MDHEN and CDR2 SYDVKM. V was cut by 6 bases and J by 3 bases, with 14 bases left in between.

This rearrangement joins TRBV7-9 to TRBJ2-7; TRBD2 is a possible D gene (5 bases). Germline assignment: CDR1 SEHNR and CDR2 FQNEAQ (reference sequence). This CDR3 has 14 residues. V was trimmed by 1 base and J by 3 bases, leaving 10 bases between them. CDR3 region: CASSLGGEFYEQYF. CDR3 nucleotide sequence: TGTGCCAGCAGCTTAGGTGGGGAGTTCTACGAGCAGTACTTC.

The chain has TRBV27 and TRBJ1-2, with TRBD1 matching 10 bases. The length of the CDR3 is 16 residues. V gave up 5 bases and J gave up 6 bases; unmatched junction bases: 12. Germline V lookup: CDR1 MNHEY, CDR2 SMNVEV (reference sequence). The CDR3 DNA reads as TGTGCCAGCAGTCCCTTTCCAAAGACAGGGGGCGATGGCTACACCTTC. It translates to CASSPFPKTGGDGYTF.

V usage is TRBV6-1 and J usage is TRBJ1-1; D not resolved. The CDR3 has 14 amino acids. Trimming shortened V by 4 bases and J by 1 base, and 10 bases separated the two germline ends. In germline, CDR1 is MNHNS, CDR2 SASEGT. In DNA form, the CDR3 reads TGTGCCAGCAGTGCCGCCGGGTGGAACACTGAAGCTTTCTTT. Encoded protein: CASSAAGWNTEAFF.

The chain links TRBV19 to TRBJ2-5, with 7 bases lining up with TRBD1. CDR3 length equals 15 residues. The V and J ends lost 2 bases and 3 bases, in that order; junction bases with no gene match: 6. CDR1 is LNHDA and CDR2 is SQIVND in the germline V gene (reference sequence). The CDR3 region has the DNA TGTGCCAGTAGTATAAGGGGGCAGGGAAAAGAGACCCAGTACTTC. Its protein is CASSIRGQGKETQYF. The full variable domain, in which reference TRBV19 and TRBJ2-5 provide the parts outside the CDR3, is DGGITQSPKYLFRKEGQNVTLSCEQNLNHDAMYWYRQDPGQGLRLIYYSQIVNDFQKGDIAEGYSVSREKKESFPLTVTSAQKNPTAFYLCASSIRGQGKETQYFGPGTRLLVL.

This chain uses TRBV11-2 with TRBJ2-2; 11 nucleotides match TRBD2. CDR3 length: 17 amino acids. The trim removed 5 bases at V and 2 bases at J, leaving 7 bases unmatched. The germline gives CDR1 SGHAT, CDR2 FQNNGV. For the CDR3, the DNA is TGTGCCAGCAGCATGCACGGGACTAGCGGAAACACCGGGGAGCTGTTTTTT. Translation gives CASSMHGTSGNTGELFF.

CDR3 in amino acids: CASRYTGGDSGELFF. CDR3 nucleotide sequence: TGTGCCAGCAGATATACAGGGGGCGATTCCGGGGAGCTGTTTTTT. The rearrangement joins TRBV2 to TRBJ2-2; 9 bases match TRBD1. This CDR3 comprises 15 residues. CDR1 is SNHLY, CDR2 FYNNEI, per germline. After removal of 6 bases from V and 6 bases from J, the junction contained 8 bases not matched to a gene.

The chain has TRBV9 and TRBJ2-1; TRBD2 matches 11 bases. The J segment lost 8 bases and the V segment lost 2 bases, leaving 9 bases of the junction unmatched. CDR1 SGDLS and CDR2 YYNGEE come from the germline V gene. CDR3 size: 16 residues. CDR3 sequence reads: CASSVTSGKEKHEQFF. The DNA for the CDR3 is TGTGCCAGCAGCGTGACTAGCGGGAAGGAGAAGCATGAGCAGTTCTTC.

The genes are TRBV7-2 and TRBJ2-5; 8 bases match TRBD2. This CDR3 has 15 residues. The germline V gene encodes CDR1 SGHTA and CDR2 FQGNSA. Trimming took 1 base from V and 0 from J; bases not matched to a gene: 1. CDR3 DNA: TGTGCCAGCAGCTTAGGCGGGAGGCACCAAGAGACCCAGTACTTC. This gives the protein CASSLGGRHQETQYF. Together with reference TRBV7-2 and TRBJ2-5, the CDR3 gives the full variable domain: GAGVSQSPSNKVTEKGKDVELRCDPISGHTALYWYRQSLGQGLEFLIYFQGNSAPDKSGLPSDRFSAERTGGSVSTLTIQRTQQEDSAVYLCASSLGGRHQETQYFGPGTRLLVL.

V and J are TRBV2 and TRBJ2-3; 9 bases are shared with TRBD2. Unmatched junction bases numbered 4, after V lost 3 bases and J lost 0 bases. The CDR3 covers 16 residues. The V gene's germline CDR1 is SNHLY and CDR2 FYNNEI. CDR3 sequence: CASSDRLAASTDTQYF. CDR3 DNA: TGTGCCAGCAGTGACAGACTAGCGGCTAGCACAGATACGCAGTATTTT.

The chain couples TRBV28 to TRBJ2-7, with D perhaps TRBD2 (6 bases). Trimming removed 1 base from V and 6 bases from J, with 19 bases in between. The CDR3 has 16 residues. CDR1 and CDR2 (germline): MDHEN, SYDVKM. The CDR3 DNA reads as TGTGCCAGCAGTTTATCTAGCGAGAGGGCCACATCCGAGCAGTACTTC. Translation: CASSLSSERATSEQYF.

Remarks on this clone: The sample contains more than one DNA sequence encoding this CDR3. The chain couples TRBV4-3 to TRBJ2-3; 8 positions agree with TRBD2. V shed 0 bases and J 1 base; nucleotides not matched to a gene: 3. This CDR3 comprises 16 residues. Germline lookup yields CDR1 LGHNA and CDR2 YSLEER. CDR3 residues: CASSQDPAGGTDTQYF. Here the CDR3 DNA reads TGCGCCAGCAGCCAAGACCCAGCGGGAGGCACAGATACGCAGTATTTT.

The V gene is TRBV27, the J gene TRBJ2-1, with D tentatively TRBD1 (5 bases). The CDR3 is 13 amino acids. V was pared by 6 bases and J by 5 bases, with 11 bases between. Looked up from germline, CDR1 is MNHEY and CDR2 is SMNVEV (reference sequence). In DNA, the CDR3 is TGTGCCAGCAGCGACAGTCTAAACAATGAGCAGTTCTTC. It is translated as CASSDSLNNEQFF.

V gene TRBV28 combines with J gene TRBJ1-4; 8 bases fit TRBD1. With 10 bases clipped from V and 8 bases from J, the junction kept 6 bases outside the gene matches. Germline CDR1 MDHEN, CDR2 SYDVKM. The CDR3 has 12 amino acids. The CDR3 protein is CATTGGLEKLFF. In DNA form, the CDR3 reads TGTGCCACAACAGGGGGATTGGAAAAACTGTTTTTT.

The chain joins TRBV14 to TRBJ1-2, with D unresolved. Germline lookup yields CDR1 SGHDN and CDR2 FVKESK. The CDR3 sequence is 18 residues long. The V gene lost 1 base and the J gene lost 3 bases, with 21 bases spanning the gap. DNA of the CDR3: TGTGCCAGCAGCCAAGGATTCTTGGGCCGTTCGGCGGACTATGGCTACACCTTC. Translated, it gives CASSQGFLGRSADYGYTF.

The rearrangement joins TRBV5-6 to TRBJ2-7; D call uncertain. CDR3 length: 12 residues. The germline V gene has CDR1 SGHDT and CDR2 YYEEEE. V lost 4 bases and J 0 bases, leaving 5 bases between the germline ends. In nucleotides, the CDR3 is TGTGCCAGCAGCGGTGACTCCTACGAGCAGTACTTC. It encodes CASSGDSYEQYF.

The V and J genes are TRBV28 and TRBJ2-3; TRBD2 is a possible D gene (5 bases). V was clipped by 3 bases and J by 2 bases, with 15 bases between them. Germline CDR1 is MDHEN and CDR2 is SYDVKM. The CDR3 has 16 residues. Written as DNA, the CDR3 is TGTGCCAGCAGTTTTCCCAGCGGTCCTTACACAGATACGCAGTATTTT. It is translated as CASSFPSGPYTDTQYF. The full variable domain, with the rest looked up from reference TRBV28 and TRBJ2-3, is DVKVTQSSRYLVKRTGEKVFLECVQDMDHENMFWYRQDPGLGLRLIYFSYDVKMKEKGDIPEGYSVSREKKERFSLILESASTNQTSMYLCASSFPSGPYTDTQYFGPGTRLTVL.

The chain couples TRBV7-2 to TRBJ2-7; tentative D call: TRBD2 (7 bases). This CDR3 has 15 amino acids. CDR1 is SGHTA and CDR2 is FQGNSA in the germline V gene. The V and J ends lost 8 bases and 3 bases respectively, with 20 bases between them. The CDR3 loop is CASGEGTGLNYEQYF. For the CDR3, the DNA is TGTGCCAGCGGGGAGGGCACAGGGCTTAACTACGAGCAGTACTTC. Full variable domain (outside the CDR3, taken from reference TRBV7-2 and TRBJ2-7): GAGVSQSPSNKVTEKGKDVELRCDPISGHTALYWYRQSLGQGLEFLIYFQGNSAPDKSGLPSDRFSAERTGGSVSTLTIQRTQQEDSAVYLCASGEGTGLNYEQYFGPGTRLTVT.

Comment on this clone: Additional DNA sequences in this sample encode the identical CDR3. The chain recombines TRBV19 with TRBJ2-5, with 7 bases aligning to TRBD1. The CDR3 is 13 amino acids. V shed 5 bases and J 3 bases; nucleotides not matched to a gene: 3. Germline V CDR1 and CDR2: LNHDA, SQIVND (reference sequence). CDR3 bases: TGTGCCAGTAGTCTCGACAGGGAAGAGACCCAGTACTTC. This gives the protein CASSLDREETQYF.

This chain uses TRBV29-1 with TRBJ2-1, with 8 bases that match TRBD2. This CDR3 region has 15 residues. After removal of 3 bases from V and 5 bases from J, the junction contained 9 bases not matched to a gene. The germline CDR1 and CDR2 sequences are SQVTM and ANQGSEA. The CDR3: CSVDGYSGINNEQFF. The DNA of the CDR3 is TGCAGCGTTGATGGATATAGCGGGATCAACAATGAGCAGTTCTTC.

The chain employs TRBV2 and TRBJ1-5; no reliable D call. Germline loops: CDR1 SNHLY, CDR2 FYNNEI. The CDR3 spans 17 residues. The V end was cut by 3 bases, the J end by 1 base, with 16 bases between. In DNA, the CDR3 is TGTGCCAGCAGTGATCCTTTCGGTCTGGAAAGCAATCAGCCCCAGCATTTT. Translated: CASSDPFGLESNQPQHF.

The chain is built from TRBV19 and TRBJ2-1; D might be TRBD1 (5 bases). The germline CDR1 and CDR2 sequences are LNHDA and SQIVND (reference sequence). The CDR3 runs to 14 residues. V was shortened by 4 bases and J by 5 bases, with 12 bases between the two germline ends. CDR3 bases: TGTGCCAGTAGTACTTCCAGGGCCGACAATGAGCAGTTCTTC. Its translation: CASSTSRADNEQFF.

V is TRBV7-9 and J is TRBJ2-7; no definite D call. The CDR3 loop spans 14 amino acids. Germline CDR1 reads SEHNR; CDR2 reads FQNEAQ (reference sequence). V was trimmed by 2 bases and J by 5 bases, leaving 13 bases between them. The CDR3 protein is CASSLLDGNHEQYF. DNA of the CDR3: TGTGCCAGCAGCTTACTTGACGGCAATCACGAGCAGTACTTC.

The rearrangement joins TRBV9 to TRBJ2-7, with D uncertain. Germline CDR1 is SGDLS and CDR2 is YYNGEE. Trimming took off 1 base at V and 3 bases at J, with 14 bases between the two ends. This CDR3 spans 15 amino acids. CDR3 in amino acids: CASSVFGDVFYEQYF. In DNA, the CDR3 is TGTGCCAGCAGCGTATTTGGAGACGTTTTCTACGAGCAGTACTTC. Based on the CDR3 plus reference TRBV9 and TRBJ2-7, the full variable domain is DSGVTQTPKHLITATGQRVTLRCSPRSGDLSVYWYQQSLDQGLQFLIQYYNGEERAKGNILERFSAQQFPDLHSELNLSSLELGDSALYFCASSVFGDVFYEQYFGPGTRLTVT.

This clone occurred a few times. Other DNA sequences in this sample translate to the same CDR3. The chain joins TRBV27 to TRBJ2-7; 10 bases agree with TRBD1. The CDR3 is 14 residues long. Trimming cost V 4 bases and J 0 bases; bases outside gene matches: 0. Germline assignment: CDR1 MNHEY and CDR2 SMNVEV (reference sequence). The CDR3 DNA sequence: TGTGCCAGCAGTTGGACAGGGGGCTCCTACGAGCAGTACTTC. Its translation is CASSWTGGSYEQYF.

V usage is TRBV9 and J usage is TRBJ2-3, with D maybe TRBD2 (7 bases). Trimming left V 10 bases short and J 5 bases short, with 26 bases between. In germline, CDR1 is SGDLS, CDR2 YYNGEE. The CDR3 length is 16 residues. The CDR3 reads CASGGPAAGSVDTQYF. In DNA form, the CDR3 reads TGTGCCTCGGGGGGCCCCGCCGCGGGATCTGTAGATACGCAGTATTTT.

The count of this clone is one. J is TRBJ2-2 and V is TRBV10-3; maybe TRBD2 (5 bases). V lost 6 bases and J 2 bases, leaving 10 bases between the germline ends. Per the germline V gene, CDR1 is ENHRY and CDR2 is SYGVKD. CDR3 length: 14 residues. In DNA form, the CDR3 reads TGTGCCATCAGGGAGGAAGGTAACACCGGGGAGCTGTTTTTT. Encoded protein: CAIREEGNTGELFF.